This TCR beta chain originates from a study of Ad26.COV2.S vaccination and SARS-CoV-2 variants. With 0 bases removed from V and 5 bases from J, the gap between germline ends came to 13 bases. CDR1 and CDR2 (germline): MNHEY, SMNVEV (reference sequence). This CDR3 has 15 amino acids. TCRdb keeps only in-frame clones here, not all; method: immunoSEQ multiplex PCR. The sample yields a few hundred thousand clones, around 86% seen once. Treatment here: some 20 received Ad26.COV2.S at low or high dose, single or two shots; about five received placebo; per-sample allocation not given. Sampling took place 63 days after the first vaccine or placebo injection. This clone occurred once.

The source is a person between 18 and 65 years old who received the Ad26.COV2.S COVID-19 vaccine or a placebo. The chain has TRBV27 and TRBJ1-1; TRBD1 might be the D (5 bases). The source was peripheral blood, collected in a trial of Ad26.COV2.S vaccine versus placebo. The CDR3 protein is CASSLSSGGGTEAFF. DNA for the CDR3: TGTGCCAGCAGTTTATCATCGGGGGGAGGAACTGAAGCTTTCTTT.